This paragraph covers one T cell receptor beta chain sequence. No antigen is known for it. Read data end 3 residues before the CDR3 end; the end is taken from the germline J gene. The sample is drawn from a study of T cells in women clearing cervical HPV infection (dated by TCRdb to the late 2010s). With respect to the entire study: The cases were 25 to 30 women with histologically confirmed HPV16-related CIN3 or worse, and 2 of those women had invasive cancers. Because only a few women had HLA typing data, the possibility that HLA type acted as a confounder could not be ruled out. Controls were 20 to 30 women whose single incident HPV16 infection cleared within 12 months without precancer or cancer developing. Cases had a median age of about 34 years and controls had a median age of around 41, with no significant differences in baseline characteristics. Case blood was taken at the visit when the lesion was first identified, whereas control blood was taken when infection was no longer detected. In the parent cohort, around 9,900 women aged 18 or older were enrolled in Guanacaste, Costa Rica, during 1993 to 1994 and then followed for less than nine years. An exploratory proof-of-principle case-control study, nested within the Guanacaste HPV Natural History Study in Costa Rica, was conducted to compare TCR repertoires across cervical HPV16 outcomes. Cases and controls were matched on age within five years and on year of sample collection. As quality controls, five blinded duplicates were added to each group, bringing the total to 60 or so samples made up of roughly 50 participants and some ten replicates. Among cases, blood sampling occurred a median of 149 days after lesion detection, with an interquartile range of about 85 to 210 days.

Points the paper makes about the study in general: Because the number of T cells per sample was unknown, the richness differences could reflect varying T-cell content rather than repertoire biology. Cases were distinguished from controls with an estimated AUC of 0.65 to 0.85 by random forest classifiers combining richness and V gene abundances. Lower TRBV6-7 relative abundance was observed in cases than in controls (roughly 0.12% versus 0.15%; Bonferroni P = 0.0008). TCR repertoire richness was significantly higher in CIN3+ cases than in controls across sequencing depths, while evenness did not differ. Because of the cross-sectional design, the study could not determine whether the associations came before infection or resulted from infection, and neither effector/memory subsets nor HPV-specific T cells were isolated.

Spanning cysteine to phenylalanine, the CDR3 consists of 15 amino acids. The DNA shown is the part of the CDR3 that was read: 36 bases, in frame from base 1. Looking up the germline V gene yields CDR1 SGHDN and CDR2 FVKESK. The V end loses 0 bases and the J end loses 0 bases, and a stretch of 6 bases separates them. TCR beta CDR3 regions were amplified by multiplex PCR using the immunoSEQ assay from an average of around 1,200 ng genomic DNA per sample. Primer bias was corrected in the assay by using a complete synthetic TCR repertoire to establish an amplification baseline. The amplicons were sequenced using the Illumina platform. Processing in the source paper ran as follows. Error correction of the sequences involved clustering with frequency ratios plus a modified nearest-neighbor algorithm, after which the sequences were analyzed in the immunoSEQ Analyzer using IMGT gene definitions. At each rarefaction depth, TCR richness and evenness were averaged across 20 rarefaction repeats, and any sample with fewer sequences than the depth was left out. Wilcoxon rank sum tests with FDR correction were used to compare relative abundances of V, D and J genes between the groups. An intraclass correlation of around 96% for TCR richness and an average of around 82% across 66 gene segments were obtained from the blinded duplicates. As stored in TCRdb, this immuneACCESS dataset retains in-frame rearrangements with V and J assigned. A fraction of the clones does not appear; measured against another copy, unresolved V genes explain less than half of the discrepancy, and the remainder lacks a known reason. The V and J calls and clone size come from that table; D and trimming were worked out from the DNA. The sample's table lists a count of 30,000 or so clones. Jointly, the top ten make up 3.5% of the sample.

Every participant had a single incident cervical HPV16 infection, and prevalent HPV16 infections were excluded. Cervical HPV DNA was detected with MY09/MY11 PCR, and genotyping was done by dot-blot hybridization. Around 15 mL of heparinized blood were centrifuged, and the buffy coat was aliquoted, frozen at -30°C, then stored at -80°C. Genomic DNA was extracted from buffy coat specimens using QIAGEN kits. Material for sequencing was blood buffy coat. The clonotype was recovered from a woman between 18 and 70 years old with a cervical HPV16 infection that either progressed to CIN3+ or cleared (not recorded which). Recombination joined TRBV14 with TRBJ1-3; a confident D gene designation cannot be given. The CDR3 is CASSQEFGSGNTIYF. CDR3 bases read: TGTGCCAGCAGCCAAGAATTCGGCTCTGGAAACACC.